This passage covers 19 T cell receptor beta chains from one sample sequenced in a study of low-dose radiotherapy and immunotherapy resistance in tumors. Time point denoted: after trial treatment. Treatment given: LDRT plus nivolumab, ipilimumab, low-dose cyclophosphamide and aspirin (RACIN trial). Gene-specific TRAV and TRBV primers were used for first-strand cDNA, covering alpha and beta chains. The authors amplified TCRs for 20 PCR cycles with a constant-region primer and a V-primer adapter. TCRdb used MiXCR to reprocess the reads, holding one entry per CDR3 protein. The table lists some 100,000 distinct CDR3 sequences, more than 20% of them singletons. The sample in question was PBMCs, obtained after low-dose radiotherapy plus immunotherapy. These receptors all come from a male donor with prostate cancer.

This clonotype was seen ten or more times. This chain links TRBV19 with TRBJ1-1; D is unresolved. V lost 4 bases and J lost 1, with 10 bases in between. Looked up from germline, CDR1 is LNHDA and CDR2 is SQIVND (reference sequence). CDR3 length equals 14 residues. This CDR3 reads CASSTSSQNTEAFF. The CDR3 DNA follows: TGTGCCAGTAGTACGAGTAGCCAGAACACTGAAGCTTTCTTT.

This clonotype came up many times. The CDR3 bases are TGTGCCAGCACCCGGGGGGGGGGTACTGAAGCTTTCTTT. Amino acid sequence: CASTRGGGTEAFF. This sequence joins TRBV3-1 and TRBJ1-1; maybe TRBD1 (5 bases). The CDR3 length is 13 residues. From germline, CDR1 is LGHDT and CDR2 YNNKEL (reference sequence). V lost 7 bases and J 5 bases, leaving 14 bases between the germline ends.

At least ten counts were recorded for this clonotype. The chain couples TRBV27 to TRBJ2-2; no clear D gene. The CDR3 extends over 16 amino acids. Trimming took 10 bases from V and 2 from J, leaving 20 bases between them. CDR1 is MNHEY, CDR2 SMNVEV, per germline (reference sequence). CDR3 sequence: CATPLREQSNTGELFF. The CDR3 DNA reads TGTGCCACCCCCCTTAGGGAACAGAGCAACACCGGGGAGCTGTTTTTT.

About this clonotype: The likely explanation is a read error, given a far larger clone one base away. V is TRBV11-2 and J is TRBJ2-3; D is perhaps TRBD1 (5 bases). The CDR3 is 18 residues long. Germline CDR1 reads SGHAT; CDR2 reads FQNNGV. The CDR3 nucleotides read TGCGCCAGCAGCCAAGACCCCCCCTCGGGCCATGACACAGGTACGCAGTATTTT. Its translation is CASSQDPPSGHDTGTQYF.

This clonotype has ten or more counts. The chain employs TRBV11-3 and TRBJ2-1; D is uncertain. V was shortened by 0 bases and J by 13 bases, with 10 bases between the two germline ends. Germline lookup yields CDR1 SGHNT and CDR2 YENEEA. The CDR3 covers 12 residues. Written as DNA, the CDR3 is TGTGCCAGCAGCTTAGAAGTGGGATACCAGTTCTTC. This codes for CASSLEVGYQFF.

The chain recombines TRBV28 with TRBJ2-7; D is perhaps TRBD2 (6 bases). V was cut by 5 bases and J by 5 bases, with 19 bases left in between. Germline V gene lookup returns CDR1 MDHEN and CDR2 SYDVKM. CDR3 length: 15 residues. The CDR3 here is CASSATAGPSDEQYF. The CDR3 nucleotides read TGTGCCAGCAGTGCTACCGCGGGACCCAGCGACGAGCAGTACTTC.

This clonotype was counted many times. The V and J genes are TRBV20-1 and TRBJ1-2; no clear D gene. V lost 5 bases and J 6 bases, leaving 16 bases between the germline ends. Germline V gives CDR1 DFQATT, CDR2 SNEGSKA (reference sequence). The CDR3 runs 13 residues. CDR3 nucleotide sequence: TGCAGTGCTTCCCGTGAGGACGGGGATGGCTACACCTTC. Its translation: CSASREDGDGYTF.

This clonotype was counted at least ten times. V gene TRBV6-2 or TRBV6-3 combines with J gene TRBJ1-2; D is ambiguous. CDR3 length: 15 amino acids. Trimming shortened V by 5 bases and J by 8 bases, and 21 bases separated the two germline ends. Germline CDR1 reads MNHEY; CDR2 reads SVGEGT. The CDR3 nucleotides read TGTGCCAGCAGTGAATCATGGGCGGGTCCCCTAGGCTACACCTTC. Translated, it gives CASSESWAGPLGYTF.

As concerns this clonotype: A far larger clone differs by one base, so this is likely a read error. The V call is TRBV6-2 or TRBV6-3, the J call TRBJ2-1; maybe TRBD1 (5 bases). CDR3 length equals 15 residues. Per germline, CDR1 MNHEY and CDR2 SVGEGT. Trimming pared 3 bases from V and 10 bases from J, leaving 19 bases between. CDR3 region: CASSYARQFSYEQFF. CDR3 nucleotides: TGTGCCAGCAGTTATGCGCGACAGTTCTCCTACGAGCAGTTCTTC.

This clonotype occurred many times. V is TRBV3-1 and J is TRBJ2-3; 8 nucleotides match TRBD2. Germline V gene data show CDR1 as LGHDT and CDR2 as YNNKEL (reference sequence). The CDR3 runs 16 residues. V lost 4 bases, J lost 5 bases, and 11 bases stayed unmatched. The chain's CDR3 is CASSLLAGLPRDTQYF. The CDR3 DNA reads TGTGCCAGCAGCCTGCTAGCGGGCCTCCCGAGAGATACGCAGTATTTT.

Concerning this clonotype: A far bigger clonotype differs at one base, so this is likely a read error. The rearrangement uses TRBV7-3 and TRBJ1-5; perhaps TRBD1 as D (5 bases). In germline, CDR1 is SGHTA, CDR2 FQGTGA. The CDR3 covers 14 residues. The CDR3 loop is CDSSTTDLDPPQHF. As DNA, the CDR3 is TGTGACAGCAGCACGACAGATCTTGATCCCCCCCAGCATTTT. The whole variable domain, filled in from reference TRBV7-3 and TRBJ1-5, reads GAGVSQTPSNKVTEKGKYVELRCDPISGHTALYWYRQSLGQGPEFLIYFQGTGAADDSGLPNDRFFAVRPEGSVSTLKIQRTERGDSAVYLCDSSTTDLDPPQHFGDGTRLSIL.

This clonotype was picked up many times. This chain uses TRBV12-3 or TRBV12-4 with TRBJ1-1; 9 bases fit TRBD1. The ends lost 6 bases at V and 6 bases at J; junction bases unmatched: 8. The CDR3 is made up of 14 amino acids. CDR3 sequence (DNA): TGTGCCAGCAGAGCGGGACAGGGATTTGCTGAAGCTTTCTTT. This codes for CASRAGQGFAEAFF.

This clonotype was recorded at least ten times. Here the CDR3 DNA reads TGTGCCAGCAGCCAAGTCGGACAGGGGGCTGGCGAGCAGTACTTC. It is translated as CASSQVGQGAGEQYF. The V and J genes are TRBV3-1 and TRBJ2-7; 11 bases map to TRBD1. CDR1 and CDR2 from the germline V gene are LGHDT and YNNKEL (reference sequence). This CDR3 has 15 amino acids. The V segment lost 1 base and the J segment 6 bases; nucleotides outside the gene matches: 5.

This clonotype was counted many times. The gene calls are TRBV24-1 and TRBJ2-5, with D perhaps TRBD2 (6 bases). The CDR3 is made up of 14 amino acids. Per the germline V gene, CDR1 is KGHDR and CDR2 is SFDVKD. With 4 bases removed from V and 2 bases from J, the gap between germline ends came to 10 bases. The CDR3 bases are TGTGCCACCAGTGACGCGGGACCACAAGAGACCCAGTACTTC. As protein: CATSDAGPQETQYF.

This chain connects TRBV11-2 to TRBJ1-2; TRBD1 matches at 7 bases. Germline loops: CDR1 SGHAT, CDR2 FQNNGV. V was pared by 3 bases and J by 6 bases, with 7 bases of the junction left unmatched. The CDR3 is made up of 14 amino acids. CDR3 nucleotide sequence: TGTGCCAGCAGCTTTGGCCAGGGGGAAAATGGCTACACCTTC. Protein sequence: CASSFGQGENGYTF.

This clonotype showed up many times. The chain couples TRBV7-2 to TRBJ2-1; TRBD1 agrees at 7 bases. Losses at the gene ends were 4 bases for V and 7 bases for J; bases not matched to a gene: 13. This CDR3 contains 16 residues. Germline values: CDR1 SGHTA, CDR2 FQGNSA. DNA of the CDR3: TGTGCCAGCAGCTCCGAGGGGGCAGGGACCCTTAATGAGCAGTTCTTC. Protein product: CASSSEGAGTLNEQFF.

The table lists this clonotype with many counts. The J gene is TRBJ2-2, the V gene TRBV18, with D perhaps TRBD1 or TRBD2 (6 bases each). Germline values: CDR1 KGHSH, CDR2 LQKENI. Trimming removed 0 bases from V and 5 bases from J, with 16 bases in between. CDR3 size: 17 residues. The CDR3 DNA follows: TGTGCCAGCTCACCACCGGCTGGGGGCGCGGGGACCGGGGAGCTGTTTTTT. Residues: CASSPPAGGAGTGELFF.

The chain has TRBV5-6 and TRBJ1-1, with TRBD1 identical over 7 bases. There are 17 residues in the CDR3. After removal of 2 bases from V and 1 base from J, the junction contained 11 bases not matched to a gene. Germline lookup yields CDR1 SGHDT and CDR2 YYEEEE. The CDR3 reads CASSFLFPRQGNTEAFF. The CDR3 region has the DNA TGTGCCAGCAGCTTCTTATTTCCGCGACAGGGGAACACTGAAGCTTTCTTT. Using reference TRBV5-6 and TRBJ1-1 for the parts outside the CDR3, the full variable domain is DAGVTQSPTHLIKTRGQQVTLRCSPKSGHDTVSWYQQALGQGPQFIFQYYEEEERQRGNFPDRFSGHQFPNYSSELNVNALLLGDSALYLCASSFLFPRQGNTEAFFGQGTRLTVV.

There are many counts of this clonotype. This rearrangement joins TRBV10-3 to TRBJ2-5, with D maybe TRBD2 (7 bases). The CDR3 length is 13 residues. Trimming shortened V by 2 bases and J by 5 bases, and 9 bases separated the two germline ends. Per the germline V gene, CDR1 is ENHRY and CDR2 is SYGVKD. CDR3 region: CAISEGGGETQYF. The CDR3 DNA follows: TGTGCCATCAGTGAGGGGGGGGGCGAGACCCAGTACTTC.